This passage covers 27 T cell receptor beta chains from one sample sequenced in a study of blood T cell repertoires in COVID-19. Assay used: immunoSEQ multiplex PCR; TCRdb lists only in-frame clones, some missing. Among nearly 200,000 clones listed, roughly four fifths were seen once. The sample taken for sequencing was PBMCs or T cells enriched from blood (not recorded which). These receptors were taken from a man aged 35 to 55 who had recovered from COVID-19.

The chain links TRBV2 to TRBJ1-2; D call uncertain. Germline V gene data show CDR1 as SNHLY and CDR2 as FYNNEI. V was shortened by 2 bases and J by 8 bases, with 9 bases between the two germline ends. The CDR3 covers 12 residues. The CDR3, as DNA: TGTGCCAGCAGTGAACTTCGGTCCGGCTACACCTTC. This gives the protein CASSELRSGYTF.

The chain links TRBV28 to TRBJ1-5; 8 bases match TRBD1. The V segment lost 6 bases and the J segment 7 bases; nucleotides outside the gene matches: 8. The CDR3 runs 14 residues. The germline gives CDR1 MDHEN, CDR2 SYDVKM. CDR3 loop: CASSPDRGAQPQHF. The CDR3 bases are TGTGCCAGCAGCCCTGACAGGGGAGCCCAGCCCCAGCATTTT.

V and J are TRBV21-1 and TRBJ2-5; TRBD2 reflects the table's D call only, with no check against the DNA. TRBV21-1 is a documented pseudogene. The CDR3 is 15 amino acids. The CDR3 DNA reads TGTGCCAGCAGCAAAGATGCGGGGGCGGGGGAGACCCAGTACTTC. Amino acid sequence: CASSKDAGAGETQYF.

V gene TRBV9 combines with J gene TRBJ2-7, with no clear D. V was shortened by 2 bases and J by 2 bases, with 11 bases between the two germline ends. Germline CDR1 reads SGDLS; CDR2 reads YYNGEE. The CDR3 is 14 amino acids. The CDR3 sequence is CASSVSGTPYEQYF. The CDR3, as DNA: TGTGCCAGCAGCGTTTCAGGAACCCCCTACGAGCAGTACTTC.

The chain uses TRBV5-1 and TRBJ1-1; 7 nucleotides agree with TRBD1. CDR3 size: 16 residues. Germline lookup yields CDR1 SGHRS and CDR2 YFSETQ. J was trimmed by 2 bases and V by 1 base; bases with no gene match: 8. The CDR3 DNA follows: TGCGCCAGCAGCTTGTCAGGGACAGTCTCTAACACTGAAGCTTTCTTT. Protein sequence: CASSLSGTVSNTEAFF.

The chain recombines TRBV4-1 with TRBJ2-1; the match to TRBD2 covers 12 bases. The CDR3 consists of 17 residues. Germline V lookup: CDR1 MGHRA, CDR2 YSYEKL. Germline trimming cut 1 base from V and 7 bases from J; bases unmatched to any gene: 8. The CDR3 DNA sequence: TGCGCCAGCAGCCAAGTATTTGGACTAGCGGGAACTAATGAGCAGTTCTTC. Protein sequence: CASSQVFGLAGTNEQFF.

The rearrangement joins TRBV30 to TRBJ1-5; 7 nucleotides agree with TRBD1. Trimming at V came to 0 bases and at J to 6 bases, leaving 2 bases not matched to a gene. From germline, CDR1 is GTSNPN and CDR2 SVGIG (reference sequence). This CDR3 region has 13 residues. The CDR3 sequence is CAWSVHRGQPQHF. The CDR3 coding sequence is TGTGCCTGGAGTGTACACAGGGGTCAGCCCCAGCATTTT. Drawing the rest from reference TRBV30 and TRBJ1-5, the complete variable domain is SQTIHQWPATLVQPVGSPLSLECTVEGTSNPNLYWYRQAAGRGLQLLFYSVGIGQISSEVPQNLSASRPQDRQFILSSKKLLLSDSGFYLCAWSVHRGQPQHFGDGTRLSIL.

This clone was seen just once. The rearrangement links TRBV11-2 to TRBJ2-5; maybe TRBD2 (6 bases). The CDR3 runs to 13 residues. The V gene lost 5 bases and the J gene lost 6 bases, with 13 bases spanning the gap. Germline values: CDR1 SGHAT, CDR2 FQNNGV. The CDR3 reads CASSRDSDQTQYF. In DNA form, the CDR3 reads TGTGCCAGCAGCCGGGACTCCGACCAGACCCAGTACTTC. Filled out from reference TRBV11-2 and TRBJ2-5, the complete variable domain reads EAGVAQSPRYKIIEKRQSVAFWCNPISGHATLYWYQQILGQGPKLLIQFQNNGVVDDSQLPKDRFSAERLKGVDSTLKIQPAKLEDSAVYLCASSRDSDQTQYFGPGTRLLVL.

This chain connects TRBV2 to TRBJ2-1; 7 positions match TRBD2. Germline CDR1 SNHLY, CDR2 FYNNEI. The CDR3 has 14 amino acids. V lost 7 bases to trimming and J lost 10 bases; unmatched junction nucleotides: 13. The CDR3 nucleotides are TGTGCCAGCAAGACCCTGACTAGCTTGGGAGAGCAGTTCTTC. The encoded protein is CASKTLTSLGEQFF.

V gene TRBV18 combines with J gene TRBJ1-3; D unclear. V was clipped by 0 bases and J by 0 bases, with 12 bases between them. The germline V gene encodes CDR1 KGHSH and CDR2 LQKENI. The CDR3 sequence is 17 residues long. The chain's CDR3 is CASSPPLERISGNTIYF. In DNA form, the CDR3 reads TGTGCCAGCTCACCACCGCTAGAAAGAATCTCTGGAAACACCATATATTTT.

This rearrangement joins TRBV2 to TRBJ2-3; TRBD2 aligns across 13 bases. The CDR3 extends over 18 amino acids. Losses at the gene ends were 5 bases for V and 4 bases for J; bases not matched to a gene: 12. Per germline, CDR1 SNHLY and CDR2 FYNNEI. For the CDR3, the DNA is TGTGCCAGCAGTTCTACTAGCGGGGGGGCCCCCGTACCAGATACGCAGTATTTT. It encodes CASSSTSGGAPVPDTQYF.

The chain carries TRBV28 and TRBJ2-7, with 8 positions matching TRBD1. The trim removed 3 bases at V and 3 bases at J, leaving 13 bases unmatched. Germline V gene data show CDR1 as MDHEN and CDR2 as SYDVKM. The CDR3 is made up of 17 amino acids. The CDR3 DNA reads TGTGCCAGCAGTTTCGCGGGACAGGCATCAATTATCTACGAGCAGTACTTC. This codes for CASSFAGQASIIYEQYF. Together with reference TRBV28 and TRBJ2-7, the CDR3 gives the full variable domain: DVKVTQSSRYLVKRTGEKVFLECVQDMDHENMFWYRQDPGLGLRLIYFSYDVKMKEKGDIPEGYSVSREKKERFSLILESASTNQTSMYLCASSFAGQASIIYEQYFGPGTRLTVT.

This clone was detected only a few times. V and J are TRBV4-1 and TRBJ1-5; a weak D match, TRBD1 (5 bases). This CDR3 comprises 17 residues. The V gene's germline CDR1 is MGHRA and CDR2 YSYEKL. Trimming removed 1 base from V and 0 bases from J, with 13 bases in between. The CDR3 spells CASSQVPGGDSNQPQHF. CDR3 coding DNA: TGCGCCAGCAGCCAAGTACCGGGGGGGGATAGCAATCAGCCCCAGCATTTT.

This clone was recorded a few times. This chain uses TRBV28 with TRBJ1-3; tentative D call: TRBD1 (6 bases). CDR1 is MDHEN and CDR2 is SYDVKM in the germline V gene. CDR3 length: 14 amino acids. Trimming removed 3 bases at V and 9 bases at J, with 15 bases between. The DNA of the CDR3 is TGTGCCAGCAGTTTGCCAGGGGCAGAAGGCACCATATATTTT. It encodes CASSLPGAEGTIYF.

The CDR3, as DNA: TGTGCCAGCAGCCCTAGGACTTCGTGGGGGGGTGAGACCCAGTACTTC. This gives the protein CASSPRTSWGGETQYF. The gene calls are TRBV5-6 and TRBJ2-5, with 7 positions matching TRBD2. Trimming cost V 4 bases and J 5 bases; bases outside gene matches: 14. The CDR3 is 16 amino acids. Germline lookup yields CDR1 SGHDT and CDR2 YYEEEE.

The chain is built from TRBV7-2 and TRBJ1-6, with TRBD1 matching 11 bases. The CDR3 is 16 amino acids. With 3 bases clipped from V and 7 bases from J, the junction kept 5 bases outside the gene matches. Germline V gene lookup returns CDR1 SGHTA and CDR2 FQGNSA. The CDR3 here is CASSFGTGGMNSPLHF. Written as DNA, the CDR3 is TGTGCCAGCAGCTTTGGGACAGGGGGAATGAATTCACCCCTCCACTTT.

J is TRBJ1-6 and V is TRBV9; 8 bases align to TRBD1. The CDR3 totals 15 residues. V shed 0 bases and J 7 bases; nucleotides not matched to a gene: 3. The germline CDR1 and CDR2 sequences are SGDLS and YYNGEE. The CDR3 nucleotides are TGTGCCAGCAGCGTAGGACAGGGGTTAAATTCACCCCTCCACTTT. This gives the protein CASSVGQGLNSPLHF.

This clone was counted a few times. The chain employs TRBV19 and TRBJ1-4; D may be TRBD1 (6 bases). V was shortened by 10 bases and J by 6 bases, with 18 bases between the two germline ends. Germline V gene data show CDR1 as LNHDA and CDR2 as SQIVND (reference sequence). This CDR3 has 14 residues. The CDR3 loop is CAIGQPDEHEKLFF. The CDR3 region has the DNA TGTGCCATCGGACAGCCAGACGAACATGAAAAACTGTTTTTT.

J is TRBJ2-7 and V is TRBV28; 7 bases are a match to TRBD1. This CDR3 is 13 amino acids long. Germline V CDR1 and CDR2: MDHEN, SYDVKM. V shed 8 bases, J shed 2 bases, and the junction held 6 bases outside the gene matches. The CDR3 region is CASVGTVPYEQYF. The CDR3 nucleotides are TGTGCCAGCGTCGGGACAGTCCCCTACGAGCAGTACTTC.

This clone was picked up one time. CDR3 sequence reads: CASSQRVAAPGGYTF. CDR3 sequence (DNA): TGTGCCAGCAGTCAGAGGGTTGCGGCCCCTGGAGGCTACACCTTC. The rearrangement links TRBV2 to TRBJ1-2; D uncertain. Trimming took off 5 bases at V and 8 bases at J, with 21 bases between the two ends. The CDR3 sequence is 15 residues long. The V gene's germline CDR1 is SNHLY and CDR2 FYNNEI.

The J gene is TRBJ2-7, the V gene TRBV20-1; TRBD1 agrees at 9 bases. Trimming at V came to 3 bases and at J to 6 bases, leaving 6 bases not matched to a gene. CDR1 and CDR2 (germline): DFQATT, SNEGSKA (reference sequence). The CDR3 length is 13 residues. The CDR3 reads CSASYGQGFEQYF. CDR3 bases: TGCAGTGCTAGTTACGGACAGGGGTTCGAGCAGTACTTC.

This sequence joins TRBV29-1 and TRBJ2-2, with 7 positions matching TRBD1. The CDR3 is made up of 15 amino acids. V was clipped by 4 bases and J by 1 base; unmatched bases: 6. Germline-derived CDR1 and CDR2 are SQVTM and ANQGSEA. In DNA, the CDR3 is TGCAGCGTTGTCGTCGGGACAGTGAACACCGGGGAGCTGTTTTTT. Protein product: CSVVVGTVNTGELFF.

The chain recombines TRBV19 with TRBJ1-2; no reliable D call. Germline V gives CDR1 LNHDA, CDR2 SQIVND (reference sequence). V dropped 6 bases and J dropped 5 bases, with 10 bases sitting between them. The CDR3 is 12 residues long. The CDR3 region is CASRVYGYGYTF. The DNA of the CDR3 is TGTGCCAGTAGGGTCTACGGGTATGGCTACACCTTC.

The CDR3 loop is CASSLLRGGPNTEAFF. The CDR3 DNA follows: TGTGCCAGCAGCCTTCTAAGGGGGGGTCCGAACACTGAAGCTTTCTTT. The chain couples TRBV11-2 to TRBJ1-1, with D possibly TRBD1 on 6 matching bases. Germline V gives CDR1 SGHAT, CDR2 FQNNGV. Trimming pared 5 bases from V and 1 base from J, leaving 17 bases between. CDR3 length equals 16 residues.

The CDR3 DNA reads TGTGCCAGCAGCTTTTGGACAGGGGCCGGCGACACTGAAGCTTTCTTT. This sequence encodes CASSFWTGAGDTEAFF. The chain employs TRBV5-6 and TRBJ1-1, with 9 bases identical to TRBD1. The V and J ends lost 2 bases and 3 bases, in that order; junction bases with no gene match: 8. Germline-derived CDR1 and CDR2 are SGHDT and YYEEEE. The CDR3 is made up of 16 amino acids.

The chain couples TRBV3-1 (or the pseudogene TRBV3-2) to TRBJ2-3, with a weak D call TRBD1 (5 bases). The V end lost 0 bases, the J end lost 0 bases, and 10 bases lay between the germline ends. This CDR3 is built from 16 residues. The V gene's germline CDR1 is LGHDT and CDR2 YNNKEL (reference sequence). CDR3 in amino acids: CASSQDSGLSTDTQYF. As DNA, the CDR3 is TGTGCCAGCAGCCAAGATTCAGGGCTGAGCACAGATACGCAGTATTTT.

CDR3 nucleotide sequence: TGCGCCAGCAGCTTGAGGCCGGGGTTGGACACTGAAGCTTTCTTT. It encodes CASSLRPGLDTEAFF. The chain recombines TRBV5-1 with TRBJ1-1, with D uncertain. Between the trimmed V and J ends, which lost 1 base and 3 bases, there was a span of 13 bases. The CDR3 is 15 amino acids. The germline gives CDR1 SGHRS, CDR2 YFSETQ.